Included here is one T cell receptor beta chain sequence, with context. Its antigen is unidentified. This entry comes from a study of cytomegalovirus exposure and HLA in healthy donors. 60 Vbeta and 13 Jbeta primers were used in PCR. Profiling relied on immunoSEQ multiplex PCR, and the TCRdb table lists in-frame clones only, not all of them. Of over 130,000 clones listed, 88% are singletons. The germline gives CDR1 SNHLY, CDR2 FYNNEI. V shed 4 bases, J shed 5 bases, and the junction held 3 bases outside the gene matches. This CDR3 has 14 amino acids. General study findings and limits: For most subjects, TCR beta sequences were reported to predict HLA-A and HLA-B alleles with accuracy. In a later analysis, HLA-associated TCR beta chains were more clonally expanded than equally common others. TCR beta V segments were, for the most part, productive about 87% or about 30% of the time in an earlier analysis.

It was healthy bone marrow donors who served as donors. The receptor was derived from a woman in her thirties or forties in good health and CMV-seronegative. Material: PBMCs. The chain employs TRBV2 and TRBJ1-5; 9 bases line up with TRBD1. The CDR3 spells CASSGTGEDQPQHF. The CDR3 nucleotides are TGTGCCAGCAGTGGGACAGGGGAGGATCAGCCCCAGCATTTT.